These 26 T cell receptor beta chains originate from one sample sequenced in a study of OX40 agonist ivuxolimab in advanced cancers. Method: immunoSEQ multiplex PCR; TCRdb's copy keeps in-frame clones and lacks some. The sample has about 80,000 clones; roughly 91% are singletons. The sample in question was CD4+ or CD8+ T cells sorted from blood, obtained in a trial of the OX40 agonist ivuxolimab. The receptors were gathered from an adult with an advanced solid tumor such as melanoma, head and neck, liver or kidney cancer.

The chain combines TRBV28 with TRBJ1-3, with a weak D call TRBD1 (6 bases). CDR1 MDHEN and CDR2 SYDVKM come from the germline V gene. This CDR3 has 15 residues. V shed 6 bases and J shed 1 base, with 13 bases lying between them. CDR3 sequence reads: CASSARTASGNTIYF. In DNA, the CDR3 is TGTGCCAGCAGCGCCAGGACAGCTTCTGGAAACACCATATATTTT.

The rearrangement joins TRBV29-1 to TRBJ1-1; D is unresolved. Germline CDR1 SQVTM, CDR2 ANQGSEA. Trimming removed 1 base from V and 10 bases from J, with 10 bases in between. CDR3 length: 11 amino acids. In nucleotides, the CDR3 is TGCAGCGTTGAAGGCCGAGTGAGAGCTTTCTTT. Encoded protein: CSVEGRVRAFF. Together with reference TRBV29-1 and TRBJ1-1, the CDR3 gives the full variable domain: SAVISQKPSRDICQRGTSLTIQCQVDSQVTMMFWYRQQPGQSLTLIATANQGSEATYESGFVIDKFPISRPNLTFSTLTVSNMSPEDSSIYLCSVEGRVRAFFGQGTRLTVV.

The rearrangement links TRBV13 to TRBJ1-4, with D perhaps TRBD1 (5 bases). V lost 6 bases to trimming and J lost 8 bases, with 19 bases between them. Germline V gene sequence: CDR1 PRHDT, CDR2 FYEKMQ (reference sequence). This CDR3 spans 15 amino acids. The CDR3 DNA reads TGTGCCAGCAGAAGGAGGGGCCCGCAGAACGAAAAACTGTTTTTT. Translating it yields CASRRRGPQNEKLFF.

This sequence joins TRBV6-5 and TRBJ1-6; no definite D call. V lost 0 bases and J 14 bases, leaving 11 bases between the germline ends. The CDR3 length is 13 residues. The germline V gene has CDR1 MNHEY and CDR2 SVGAGI. The CDR3 coding sequence is TGTGCCAGCAGTTACTCGTCCGCGCGAACCCTCCACTTT. Amino acid sequence: CASSYSSARTLHF.

This clone is a singleton in its sample. J is TRBJ2-7 and V is TRBV30; 7 bases line up with TRBD2. Trimming at V came to 7 bases and at J to 4 bases, leaving 10 bases not matched to a gene. Germline-derived CDR1 and CDR2 are GTSNPN and SVGIG (reference sequence). The length of the CDR3 is 13 residues. The CDR3 loop is CASEGLADYEQYF. In DNA form, the CDR3 reads TGTGCCTCCGAAGGGCTAGCGGATTACGAGCAGTACTTC.

This chain connects TRBV28 to TRBJ2-7; TRBD1 or TRBD2 may be the D gene (6 bases each). The CDR3 has 16 residues. Trimming removed 7 bases at V and 1 base at J, with 20 bases between. The germline CDR1 and CDR2 sequences are MDHEN and SYDVKM. CDR3 nucleotide sequence: TGTGCCAGCACCTTAGGGGGACTCTCGCGGTCCTACGAGCAGTACTTC. This gives the protein CASTLGGLSRSYEQYF.

The chain couples TRBV5-4 to TRBJ2-5; 13 nucleotides align to TRBD2. Trimming cost V 3 bases and J 5 bases; bases outside gene matches: 1. This CDR3 is built from 14 residues. Germline assignment: CDR1 SGHNT and CDR2 YYREEE (reference sequence). CDR3 residues: CASSSLAGGETQYF. The CDR3 DNA is TGTGCCAGCAGCTCACTAGCGGGGGGGGAGACCCAGTACTTC.

The J gene is TRBJ1-5, the V gene TRBV6-5; a possible D gene is TRBD1 (6 bases). This CDR3 is built from 14 residues. The V end lost 6 bases, the J end lost 1 base, and 10 bases lay between the germline ends. Germline V CDR1 and CDR2: MNHEY, SVGAGI. The CDR3 coding sequence is TGTGCCAGCAGCCGCGGGACAAGCAATCAGCCCCAGCATTTT. The encoded protein is CASSRGTSNQPQHF.

This chain joins TRBV7-3 and TRBJ1-2; no clear D. Looked up from germline, CDR1 is SGHTA and CDR2 is FQGTGA. V lost 2 bases and J lost 6, with 10 bases in between. The CDR3 runs 13 residues. The CDR3 loop is CASSLVLGNGYTF. For the CDR3, the DNA is TGTGCCAGCAGCTTAGTGTTGGGAAATGGCTACACCTTC.

Only one count was recorded for this clone. This chain joins TRBV29-1 and TRBJ2-6; D ambiguous. CDR3 length equals 16 residues. CDR1 is SQVTM, CDR2 ANQGSEA, per germline. The CDR3 DNA is TGCACCGAGAAAATCCGACGGAAAGCTGGGGCCAACGTCCTGACTTTC. Encoded protein: CTEKIRRKAGANVLTF. Looking up the rest from reference TRBV29-1 and TRBJ2-6 gives the full variable domain: SAVISQKPSRDICQRGTSLTIQCQVDSQVTMMFWYRQQPGQSLTLIATANQGSEATYESGFVIDKFPISRPNLTFSTLTVSNMSPEDSSIYLCTEKIRRKAGANVLTFGAGSRLTVL.

The chain uses TRBV10-3 and TRBJ2-7; maybe TRBD1 (5 bases). CDR1 ENHRY and CDR2 SYGVKD come from the germline V gene. The CDR3 consists of 14 residues. V was clipped by 6 bases and J by 1 base, with 13 bases between them. The CDR3 nucleotides read TGTGCCATCAGAGACAGCAAGAGATCCTACGAGCAGTACTTC. Translating it yields CAIRDSKRSYEQYF.

In its sample, this clone was seen once. V and J are TRBV6-1 and TRBJ2-2, with D possibly matching TRBD2 (5 bases). Germline CDR1 MNHNS, CDR2 SASEGT. The V end was cut by 6 bases, the J end by 9 bases, with 17 bases between. The CDR3 loop spans 14 amino acids. The CDR3 DNA reads as TGTGCCAGCAGGACAATCAAAGAGGGTAGGGAGCTGTTTTTT. Residues: CASRTIKEGRELFF.

The chain combines TRBV7-2 with TRBJ2-5, with D possibly being TRBD1 (5 bases). With 5 bases removed from V and 7 bases from J, the gap between germline ends came to 17 bases. The germline V gene has CDR1 SGHTA and CDR2 FQGNSA. The CDR3 extends over 14 amino acids. This CDR3 reads CASSASRVEGTQYF. Written as DNA, the CDR3 is TGTGCCAGCAGCGCGTCCAGGGTTGAAGGGACCCAGTACTTC.

This sequence joins TRBV6-1 and TRBJ1-2, with D unresolved. In germline, CDR1 is MNHNS, CDR2 SASEGT. The CDR3 is 12 residues long. Trimming left V 5 bases short and J 6 bases short, with 10 bases between. The CDR3 nucleotides read TGTGCCAGCAGTCCTAGAAAAGATGGCTACACCTTC. Its translation: CASSPRKDGYTF.

This clone was counted a single time. The genes are TRBV4-1 and TRBJ2-7; no firm D call. V lost 1 base to trimming and J lost 1 base, with 11 bases between them. Per germline, CDR1 MGHRA and CDR2 YSYEKL. The CDR3 consists of 15 residues. The CDR3 region has the DNA TGCGCCAGCAGCCAAGGGGTCGGTGCGTCCTACGAGCAGTACGTC. This encodes CASSQGVGASYEQYV.

The chain recombines TRBV28 with TRBJ2-3; no firm D call. CDR3 length: 13 residues. Germline-derived CDR1 and CDR2 are MDHEN and SYDVKM. Trimming removed 8 bases at V and 0 bases at J, with 9 bases between. DNA of the CDR3: TGTGCCAGCTGCCTGGTGAGCACAGATACGCAGTATTTT. Its translation is CASCLVSTDTQYF.

This chain joins TRBV5-8 and TRBJ2-1, with D maybe TRBD1 (6 bases). V dropped 3 bases and J dropped 3 bases, with 10 bases sitting between them. In germline, CDR1 is SGHTS, CDR2 YDEGEE. The CDR3 contains 14 residues. The CDR3 bases are TGTGCCAGCAGCTCACAGGGTGTCTACAATGAGCAGTTCTTC. It translates to CASSSQGVYNEQFF.

The chain combines TRBV21-1 with TRBJ1-1. TRBV21-1 is an annotated pseudogene. CDR3 length equals 18 residues. Here the CDR3 DNA reads TGTGCCAGCAGCATACATCATAGGGCCCCATTGACGGACACTGAAGCTTTCTTT. Its protein product is CASSIHHRAPLTDTEAFF.

This chain joins TRBV28 and TRBJ2-1, with TRBD2 matching over 7 bases. CDR1 and CDR2 from the germline V gene are MDHEN and SYDVKM. The V gene end was trimmed by 6 bases and the J gene end by 3 bases; junction bases not matched to a gene: 5. CDR3 length equals 14 residues. The CDR3 DNA reads TGTGCCAGCAGCCTCCCTAGCGGCTACAATGAGCAGTTCTTC. Translated, it gives CASSLPSGYNEQFF.

V is TRBV5-4 and J is TRBJ2-1, with 7 bases matching TRBD2. The CDR3 extends over 16 amino acids. In germline, CDR1 is SGHNT, CDR2 YYREEE (reference sequence). Trimming removed 4 bases from V and 0 bases from J; junction bases left unmatched: 7. Here the CDR3 DNA reads TGTGCCAGCAGCCGTGCGGGAGTGGGCTCCTACAATGAGCAGTTCTTC. This translates into CASSRAGVGSYNEQFF.

The chain is built from TRBV28 and TRBJ1-2; 7 bases match TRBD1. The CDR3 has 14 amino acids. Germline V gene data show CDR1 as MDHEN and CDR2 as SYDVKM. J gave up 5 bases and V 6 bases, and 9 bases lay outside the gene matches. CDR3 amino acids: CASRSTGEGYGYTF. As DNA, the CDR3 is TGTGCCAGCAGGTCTACAGGGGAAGGGTATGGCTACACCTTC.

This chain connects TRBV6-5 to TRBJ1-4; TRBD1 might be the D (5 bases). Germline values: CDR1 MNHEY, CDR2 SVGAGI. The CDR3 runs to 15 residues. Trimming pared 0 bases from V and 8 bases from J, leaving 13 bases between. CDR3 DNA sequence: TGTGCCAGCAGTTACTCGGCGGGACGAGGGGAAAAACTGTTTTTT. It codes for CASSYSAGRGEKLFF.

The rearrangement links TRBV5-1 to TRBJ1-5, with 9 bases aligning to TRBD1. This CDR3 has 16 amino acids. In germline, CDR1 is SGHRS, CDR2 YFSETQ. V lost 5 bases, J lost 4 bases, and 10 bases stayed unmatched. In nucleotides, the CDR3 is TGCGCCAGCAGGAAAACAGGGGGCGATGGTAATCAGCCCCAGCATTTT. It translates to CASRKTGGDGNQPQHF.

The CDR3 coding sequence is TGTGCCAGCAGTTTTTGGGACCTGAACACTGAAGCTTTCTTT. Amino acids: CASSFWDLNTEAFF. This chain connects TRBV28 to TRBJ1-1; perhaps TRBD1 as D (5 bases). V lost 3 bases, J lost 0 bases, and 8 bases lay in between. CDR3 length: 14 amino acids. CDR1 and CDR2 from the germline V gene are MDHEN and SYDVKM.

The chain uses TRBV10-3 and TRBJ1-1; a weak D match, TRBD1 (5 bases). Trimming stripped 0 bases from V and 8 bases from J, with 7 bases between. The CDR3 loop spans 12 amino acids. CDR1 and CDR2 from the germline V gene are ENHRY and SYGVKD. CDR3 residues: CAISESGGEAFF. As DNA, the CDR3 is TGTGCCATCAGTGAGTCGGGGGGGGAAGCTTTCTTT.

A few counts support this clone. V gene TRBV15 combines with J gene TRBJ1-1, with D unresolved. The germline gives CDR1 LNHNV, CDR2 YYDKDF (reference sequence). With 4 bases removed from V and 0 bases from J, the gap between germline ends came to 9 bases. The CDR3 is 14 residues long. The CDR3 sequence: CATSIPNLNTEAFF. CDR3 DNA: TGTGCCACCAGCATTCCCAATTTGAACACTGAAGCTTTCTTT.